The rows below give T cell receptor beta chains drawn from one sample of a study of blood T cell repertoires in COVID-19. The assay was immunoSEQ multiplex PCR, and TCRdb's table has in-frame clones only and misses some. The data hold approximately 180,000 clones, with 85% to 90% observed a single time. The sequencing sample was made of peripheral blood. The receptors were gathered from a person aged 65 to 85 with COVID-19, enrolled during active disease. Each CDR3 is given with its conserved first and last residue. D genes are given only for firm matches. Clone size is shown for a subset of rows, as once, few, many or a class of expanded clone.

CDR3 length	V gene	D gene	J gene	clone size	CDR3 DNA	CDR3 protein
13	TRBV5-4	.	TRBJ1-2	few	TGTGCCAGCAGTCCCGCAGGTGACTATGGCTACACCTTC	CASSPAGDYGYTF
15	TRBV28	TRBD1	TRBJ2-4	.	TGTGCCAGCAGGGGACAGGGGATAGCCAAAAACATTCAGTACTTC	CASRGQGIAKNIQYF
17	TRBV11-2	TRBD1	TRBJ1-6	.	TGTGCCAGCGCAATTGGGGCCCGTACAGGGGGGAATTCACCCCTCCACTTT	CASAIGARTGGNSPLHF
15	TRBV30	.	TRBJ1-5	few	TGTGCCTGGAGTGTACCCCCAGGCCTGGGTCAGCCCCAGCATTTT	CAWSVPPGLGQPQHF
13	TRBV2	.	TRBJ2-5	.	TGTGCCAGCTTGAACCCGGGTTTTGAGACCCAGTACTTC	CASLNPGFETQYF
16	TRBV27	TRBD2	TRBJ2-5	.	TGTGCCAGCAGTCCCTTTGCCTCTAGCGGGCGAGAGACCCAGTACTTC	CASSPFASSGRETQYF
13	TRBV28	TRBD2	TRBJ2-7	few	TGTGCCAGCAGTTTTCAGCGGGGTGTCGAGCAGTACTTC	CASSFQRGVEQYF
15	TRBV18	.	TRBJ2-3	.	TGTGCCAGCTCACCTACTCTAGCTAGCACAGATACGCAGTATTTT	CASSPTLASTDTQYF
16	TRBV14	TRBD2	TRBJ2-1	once	TGTGCCAGCAGCCCACCTGGACTAGCGGGGGGCGGTGAGCAGTTCTTC	CASSPPGLAGGGEQFF
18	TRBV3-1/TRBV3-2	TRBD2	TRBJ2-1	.	TGTGCCAGCAGCGACCCCTCATTCGCGCGGGGGGTCTACAATGAGCAGTTCTTC	CASSDPSFARGVYNEQFF
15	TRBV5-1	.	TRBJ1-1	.	TGCGCCAGCAGCTACGTGGGGACAAAGAACACTGAAGCTTTCTTT	CASSYVGTKNTEAFF
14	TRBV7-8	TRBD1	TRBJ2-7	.	TGTGCCAGCAGCTCCAGGACAGGGGTGAGCGAGCAGTACTTC	CASSSRTGVSEQYF
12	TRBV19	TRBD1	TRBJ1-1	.	TGTTCCGTTAGGGACAGAAACACTGAAGCTTTCTTT	CSVRDRNTEAFF
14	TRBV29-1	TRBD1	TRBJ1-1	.	TGCAGCGGGGAAGGGTCGGGACAGTACACTGAAGCTTTCTTT	CSGEGSGQYTEAFF
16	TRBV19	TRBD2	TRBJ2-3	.	TGTGCCAGTAGTCAAGGACTAGCGGGAGTCTCAGATACGCAGTATTTT	CASSQGLAGVSDTQYF
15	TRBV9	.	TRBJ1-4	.	TGTGCCAGCAGCGCCTATCAGGGGTCGGGTGAAAAACTGTTTTTT	CASSAYQGSGEKLFF
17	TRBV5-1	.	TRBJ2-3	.	TGCGCCAGCAGCTCTGGGGGGTCAGCTGGTTTGTTAGATACGCAGTATTTT	CASSSGGSAGLLDTQYF
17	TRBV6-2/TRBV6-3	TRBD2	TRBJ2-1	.	TGTGCCAGCAGTAACGGCCCTAGCGGGATTTTGGGCGATGAGCAGTTCTTC	CASSNGPSGILGDEQFF
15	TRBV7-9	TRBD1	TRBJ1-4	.	TGTGCCAGCAGTAGTAGACAGGGGACTAATGAAAAACTGTTTTTT	CASSSRQGTNEKLFF
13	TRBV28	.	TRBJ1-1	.	TGTGCCAGCAGTTCAGGGCTGAACACTGAAGCTTTCTTT	CASSSGLNTEAFF
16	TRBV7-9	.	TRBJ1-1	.	TGTGCCAGCAGCCCCATTCTGAACCAACAGAACACTGAAGCTTTCTTT	CASSPILNQQNTEAFF
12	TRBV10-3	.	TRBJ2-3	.	TGTGCCATCCAGGGGAGCACAGATACGCAGTATTTT	CAIQGSTDTQYF
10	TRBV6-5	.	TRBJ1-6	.	TGTGCCGGTACCCAGGGTTTTCTTCACTTT	CAGTQGFLHF
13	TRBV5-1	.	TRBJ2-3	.	TGCGCCAGCGGGGGCAGGGGACCAGATACGCAGTATTTT	CASGGRGPDTQYF
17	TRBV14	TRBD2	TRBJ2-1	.	TGTGCCAGCAGCCAAGTAGTAGGACTAGCCTCCCACAATGAGCAGTTCTTC	CASSQVVGLASHNEQFF
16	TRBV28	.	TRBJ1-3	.	TGTGCCAGCAGTTTCATGGACGGAGGCTTCGCCGGCACCATATATTTT	CASSFMDGGFAGTIYF
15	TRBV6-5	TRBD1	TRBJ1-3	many	TGTGCCAGCAGTCTGGACAGGGGTGCTGGAAACACCATATATTTT	CASSLDRGAGNTIYF
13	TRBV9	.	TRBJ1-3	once	TGTGCCAGCAGCGTGCAGGATGGAAACACCATATATTTT	CASSVQDGNTIYF
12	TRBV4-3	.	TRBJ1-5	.	TGCGCCAGTTTCCCCCGTTTTCCGCCCCAGCATTTT	CASFPRFPPQHF
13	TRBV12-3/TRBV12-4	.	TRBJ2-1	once	TGTGCCAGCAGTCCCCAGGGCTTAAGCTCGCAGTTCTTC	CASSPQGLSSQFF
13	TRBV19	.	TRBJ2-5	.	TGTGCCAGTAGCCCAGGGCTCCAAGAGACCCAGTACTTC	CASSPGLQETQYF
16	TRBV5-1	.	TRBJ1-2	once	TGCGCCAGCAGCAAAGGGGGAGGGGGAGAAGTTCATGGCTACACCTTC	CASSKGGGGEVHGYTF
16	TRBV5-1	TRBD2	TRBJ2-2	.	TGCGCCAGCAGCAAGGGACTAGCGGGGAACACCGGGGAGCTGTTTTTT	CASSKGLAGNTGELFF
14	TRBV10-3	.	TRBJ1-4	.	TGTGCCATCAATGACAGTACCTTTAATGAAAAACTGTTTTTT	CAINDSTFNEKLFF
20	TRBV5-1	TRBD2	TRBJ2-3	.	TGCGCCAGCAGAGGAGTGTCCGGGACTAGCGGACCCCACGGCACAGATACGCAGTATTTT	CASRGVSGTSGPHGTDTQYF
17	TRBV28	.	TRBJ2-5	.	TGTGCCAGCAGCCAGGCACGGACAGCGCAACGTCAAGAGACCCAGTACTTC	CASSQARTAQRQETQYF
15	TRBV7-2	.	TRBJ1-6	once	TGTGCCAGCAGCCCCCTTTTACGGGTAGATTCACCCCTCCACTTT	CASSPLLRVDSPLHF
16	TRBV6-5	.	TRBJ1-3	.	TGTGCCAGCAGTTCCTATTCGATGAGGGCTGGAAACACCATATATTTT	CASSSYSMRAGNTIYF
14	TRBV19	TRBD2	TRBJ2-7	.	TGTGCCAGTAGCTCCACTAGCGGGAGTTACGAGCAGTACTTC	CASSSTSGSYEQYF
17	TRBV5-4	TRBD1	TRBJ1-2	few	TGTGCCAGCAGCAGACAGGGGGCCGGTTTCGTTGGCTATGGCTACACCTTC	CASSRQGAGFVGYGYTF
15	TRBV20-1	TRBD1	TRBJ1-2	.	TGCAGTGCTAGTATCCGAGGACAGGGGAGCTATGGCTACACCTTC	CSASIRGQGSYGYTF
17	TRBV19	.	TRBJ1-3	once	TGTGCCAGTAGTGATGTACGGTTGAACTCTCCTGGAAACACCATATATTTT	CASSDVRLNSPGNTIYF